Below, 28 T cell receptor beta chains from the same sample are listed, as sequenced in a study of blood T cell repertoires in COVID-19. Clones were read by immunoSEQ multiplex PCR, and TCRdb kept only the in-frame ones, dropping some. The sample yields 150,000 to 200,000 clones, almost 85% seen once. Material: PBMCs or T cells enriched from blood (not recorded which). These receptors were obtained from a man aged 45-65 years who had recovered from COVID-19.

CDR3 residues: CASSYRGTYEQYF. CDR3 in DNA: TGTGCCAGCAGCTACAGGGGTACCTACGAGCAGTACTTC. J is TRBJ2-7 and V is TRBV12-3 or TRBV12-4, with TRBD1 identical over 7 bases. The V segment lost 6 bases and the J segment 2 bases; nucleotides outside the gene matches: 4. The CDR3 has 13 residues.

This clone occurred once. The chain uses TRBV29-1 and TRBJ1-1, with TRBD1 identical over 8 bases. Trimming cost V 6 bases and J 1 base; bases outside gene matches: 10. Germline assignment: CDR1 SQVTM and CDR2 ANQGSEA. The CDR3 extends over 15 amino acids. The CDR3 here is CSVATSGTGNTEAFF. CDR3 sequence (DNA): TGCAGCGTGGCAACTTCCGGGACAGGGAACACTGAAGCTTTCTTT.

This chain uses TRBV18 with TRBJ1-5; 10 nucleotides agree with TRBD1. The CDR3 is 15 residues long. Germline V gives CDR1 KGHSH, CDR2 LQKENI. V trimming: 4 bases; J trimming: 1 base; junction bases outside the gene matches: 1. CDR3 sequence: CASSLGQGSNQPQHF. CDR3 sequence (DNA): TGTGCCAGCTCACTGGGACAGGGGAGCAATCAGCCCCAGCATTTT.

The genes are TRBV21-1 and TRBJ2-1; TRBD2, as called in the table, went unchecked against the DNA. TRBV21-1 has pseudogene status. CDR3 length equals 18 residues. The CDR3 DNA reads as TGTGCCAGCAGCACTCACCAGAGGCGGGAGAGCTCCTACAATGAGCAGTTCTTC. Its protein product is CASSTHQRRESSYNEQFF.

The J gene is TRBJ1-1, the V gene TRBV5-5; a possible D gene is TRBD1 (6 bases). Trimming removed 2 bases from V and 4 bases from J, with 12 bases in between. CDR1 is SGHKS, CDR2 YYEKEE, per germline (reference sequence). The CDR3 is 14 amino acids. The chain's CDR3 is CASSFSGTSTEAFF. The CDR3 nucleotides read TGTGCCAGCAGCTTCTCCGGGACAAGCACTGAAGCTTTCTTT. The whole variable domain, filled in from reference TRBV5-5 and TRBJ1-1, reads DAGVTQSPTHLIKTRGQQVTLRCSPISGHKSVSWYQQVLGQGPQFIFQYYEKEERGRGNFPDRFSARQFPNYSSELNVNALLLGDSALYLCASSFSGTSTEAFFGQGTRLTVV.

This chain connects TRBV10-3 to TRBJ2-1; 14 nucleotides line up with TRBD2. Trimming took 6 bases from V and 6 from J; bases not matched to a gene: 4. The germline CDR1 and CDR2 sequences are ENHRY and SYGVKD. The CDR3 is 15 amino acids. CDR3: CAIRETSGGANEQFF. DNA for the CDR3: TGTGCCATCAGAGAGACTAGCGGGGGGGCCAATGAGCAGTTCTTC.

The V and J genes are TRBV7-2 and TRBJ2-5; 11 nucleotides align to TRBD2. Germline V lookup: CDR1 SGHTA, CDR2 FQGNSA. The CDR3 is 14 residues long. V lost 5 bases, J lost 9 bases, and 8 bases stayed unmatched. The CDR3 here is CASSGGLAGGSQYF. The DNA of the CDR3 is TGTGCCAGCAGCGGAGGGCTAGCGGGGGGTTCCCAGTACTTC. The entire variable domain, with the rest obtained from reference TRBV7-2 and TRBJ2-5, is as follows: GAGVSQSPSNKVTEKGKDVELRCDPISGHTALYWYRQSLGQGLEFLIYFQGNSAPDKSGLPSDRFSAERTGGSVSTLTIQRTQQEDSAVYLCASSGGLAGGSQYFGPGTRLLVL.

The count of this clone is one. The chain's CDR3 is CASSSISGTFTDTQYF. CDR3 bases: TGTGCCAGCAGTTCCATTAGCGGGACCTTCACAGATACGCAGTATTTT. V gene TRBV27 combines with J gene TRBJ2-3, with TRBD2 matching over 8 bases. There are 16 residues in the CDR3. CDR1 is MNHEY, CDR2 SMNVEV, per germline (reference sequence). The J segment lost 2 bases and the V segment lost 4 bases, leaving 8 bases of the junction unmatched.

The V call is TRBV7-3, the J call TRBJ1-3, with D possibly matching TRBD1 (6 bases). Trimming shortened V by 6 bases and J by 4 bases, and 19 bases separated the two germline ends. The CDR3 has 16 amino acids. Germline CDR1 is SGHTA and CDR2 is FQGTGA. The CDR3 reads CASRPLLDSEGNTIYF. The CDR3 nucleotides are TGTGCCAGCAGGCCCCTCTTGGACAGCGAGGGAAACACCATATATTTT.

The chain employs TRBV27 and TRBJ2-3; 11 positions match TRBD2. Germline CDR1 is MNHEY and CDR2 is SMNVEV (reference sequence). The CDR3 has 15 residues. V was clipped by 4 bases and J by 3 bases; unmatched bases: 3. DNA of the CDR3: TGTGCCAGCAGTTCTAGCGGGAGGCGGACAGATACGCAGTATTTT. Protein: CASSSSGRRTDTQYF.

J is TRBJ1-6 and V is TRBV27; D is uncertain. The CDR3 is 15 residues long. Trimming pared 5 bases from V and 8 bases from J, leaving 16 bases between. The germline CDR1 and CDR2 sequences are MNHEY and SMNVEV (reference sequence). The CDR3, as DNA: TGTGCCAGCAGTGGGATAAAGGGAGCCTATTCACCCCTCCACTTT. Amino acid sequence: CASSGIKGAYSPLHF.

This chain uses TRBV28 with TRBJ1-6; tentative D call: TRBD1 (5 bases). This CDR3 spans 14 amino acids. Trimming took 6 bases from V and 11 from J, leaving 17 bases between them. Germline CDR1 reads MDHEN; CDR2 reads SYDVKM. The CDR3 region is CASSPIREAPPLHF. CDR3 DNA sequence: TGTGCCAGCAGCCCAATCAGGGAGGCGCCACCCCTCCACTTT.

The chain's CDR3 is CASSPASGLLAKNIQYF. Here the CDR3 DNA reads TGTGCCAGCTCACCGGCCTCAGGGCTACTAGCCAAAAACATTCAGTACTTC. The gene calls are TRBV18 and TRBJ2-4; possible D gene TRBD1, 5 bases. V dropped 3 bases and J dropped 0 bases, with 15 bases sitting between them. The CDR3 length is 17 residues. Germline V gene lookup returns CDR1 KGHSH and CDR2 LQKENI.

V and J are TRBV15 and TRBJ2-1; D is uncertain. The V and J ends lost 5 bases and 0 bases respectively, with 11 bases between them. The CDR3 spans 15 residues. CDR1 is LNHNV and CDR2 is YYDKDF in the germline V gene (reference sequence). The CDR3 nucleotides are TGTGCCACCAGCGAAAGACTTAGCTCCTACAATGAGCAGTTCTTC. Its translation: CATSERLSSYNEQFF.

V usage is TRBV12-3 or TRBV12-4 and J usage is TRBJ1-1; D call uncertain. The V end was cut by 7 bases, the J end by 0 bases, with 9 bases between. CDR3 length: 13 amino acids. CDR3 nucleotide sequence: TGTGCCAGCAACGTCGACATGAACACTGAAGCTTTCTTT. Translating gives CASNVDMNTEAFF.

This clone was counted once. J is TRBJ2-3 and V is TRBV7-9, with a possible D match to TRBD1 (6 bases). The V and J ends lost 5 bases and 2 bases respectively, with 17 bases between them. Germline-derived CDR1 and CDR2 are SEHNR and FQNEAQ (reference sequence). This CDR3 has 16 residues. The CDR3 protein is CASSPVLGHSTDTQYF. The CDR3 coding sequence is TGTGCCAGCAGCCCGGTTTTGGGACATTCCACAGATACGCAGTATTTT.

The J gene is TRBJ2-7, the V gene TRBV5-1; TRBD1 matches 7 bases. Looked up from germline, CDR1 is SGHRS and CDR2 is YFSETQ. The CDR3 totals 14 residues. V was pared by 3 bases and J by 2 bases, with 5 bases of the junction left unmatched. CDR3 protein: CASSSGTAAYEQYF. The DNA for the CDR3 is TGCGCCAGCAGCTCCGGGACAGCGGCCTACGAGCAGTACTTC. Supplemented by reference TRBV5-1 and TRBJ2-7, the full variable domain reads KAGVTQTPRYLIKTRGQQVTLSCSPISGHRSVSWYQQTPGQGLQFLFEYFSETQRNKGNFPGRFSGRQFSNSRSEMNVSTLELGDSALYLCASSSGTAAYEQYFGPGTRLTVT.

This clone has more than one count but fewer than ten. Other DNA variants within this sample encode the same CDR3. The rearrangement joins TRBV9 to TRBJ2-1; 14 nucleotides agree with TRBD2. Germline CDR1 reads SGDLS; CDR2 reads YYNGEE. V shed 2 bases, J shed 8 bases, and the junction held 6 bases outside the gene matches. This CDR3 has 16 residues. The CDR3 loop reads CASSVSGTSGRDEQFF. CDR3 in DNA: TGTGCCAGCAGCGTTTCCGGGACTAGCGGGAGAGATGAGCAGTTCTTC.

The rearrangement links TRBV9 to TRBJ1-2; D gene uncertain. Trimming removed 0 bases from V and 3 bases from J, with 12 bases in between. In germline, CDR1 is SGDLS, CDR2 YYNGEE. This CDR3 region has 15 residues. The DNA for the CDR3 is TGTGCCAGCAGCGTAGCTACCGTCGGGTACTATGGCTACACCTTC. It translates to CASSVATVGYYGYTF.

This clone was found many times. The rearrangement joins TRBV2 to TRBJ1-5; weak D call: TRBD1 (5 bases). The germline V gene has CDR1 SNHLY and CDR2 FYNNEI. The CDR3 extends over 15 amino acids. The V end lost 5 bases, the J end lost 6 bases, and 17 bases lay between the germline ends. The CDR3 region is CASSFRSGDVQPQHF. The CDR3 DNA reads as TGTGCCAGCAGTTTTAGATCGGGGGACGTTCAGCCCCAGCATTTT.

The rearrangement joins TRBV9 to TRBJ1-5, with a weak D call TRBD1 (6 bases). CDR3 length equals 14 residues. Germline CDR1 SGDLS, CDR2 YYNGEE. V was pared by 0 bases and J by 8 bases, with 12 bases between. DNA for the CDR3: TGTGCCAGCAGCGTAGGGACAGCGTTCGAGCCCCAGCATTTT. Protein: CASSVGTAFEPQHF.

This chain uses TRBV28 with TRBJ2-2; 7 nucleotides align to TRBD1. CDR3 length equals 15 residues. The V and J ends lost 1 base and 7 bases, in that order; junction bases with no gene match: 6. Germline loops: CDR1 MDHEN, CDR2 SYDVKM. CDR3 DNA sequence: TGTGCCAGCAGTTTATCCGACAGGGCGAGCGGGGAGCTGTTTTTT. Translated, it gives CASSLSDRASGELFF.

This chain joins TRBV19 and TRBJ1-1; 11 nucleotides align to TRBD1. V lost 0 bases to trimming and J lost 5 bases; unmatched junction nucleotides: 8. The CDR3 covers 17 residues. Per the germline V gene, CDR1 is LNHDA and CDR2 is SQIVND (reference sequence). CDR3 region: CASSIDRWGQGGTEAFF. DNA for the CDR3: TGTGCCAGTAGTATAGATCGATGGGGACAGGGGGGGACTGAAGCTTTCTTT.

V is TRBV5-5 and J is TRBJ2-3, with D uncertain. This CDR3 contains 12 residues. Germline CDR1 and CDR2: SGHKS and YYEKEE (reference sequence). The germline V and J ends were trimmed by 1 base and 6 bases, with 6 bases remaining between them. The CDR3: CASSLFQDTQYF. The CDR3 DNA reads as TGTGCCAGCAGCTTGTTCCAGGATACGCAGTATTTT.

This clone came up once. This chain joins TRBV28 and TRBJ1-4; 8 nucleotides align to TRBD1. V shed 6 bases, J shed 3 bases, and the junction held 3 bases outside the gene matches. CDR1 is MDHEN and CDR2 is SYDVKM in the germline V gene. This CDR3 region has 14 residues. The CDR3 DNA follows: TGTGCCAGCAGAAGGGGACAGGCTAATGAAAAACTGTTTTTT. It specifies CASRRGQANEKLFF.

The chain joins TRBV5-1 to TRBJ2-3, with 7 positions matching TRBD1. Germline V gene data show CDR1 as SGHRS and CDR2 as YFSETQ. This CDR3 is built from 13 residues. Trimming at V came to 4 bases and at J to 1 base, leaving 0 bases not matched to a gene. This CDR3 reads CASSDRGTDTQYF. CDR3 DNA sequence: TGCGCCAGCAGCGACAGGGGCACAGATACGCAGTATTTT.

The chain uses TRBV7-9 and TRBJ1-2; D may be TRBD1 (6 bases). The V gene lost 1 base and the J gene lost 6 bases, with 15 bases spanning the gap. The CDR3 sequence is 15 residues long. The germline V gene has CDR1 SEHNR and CDR2 FQNEAQ (reference sequence). This chain's CDR3 is CASSLEAGAENGYTF. The CDR3 region has the DNA TGTGCCAGCAGCTTAGAGGCAGGGGCGGAGAATGGCTACACCTTC.

The chain recombines TRBV5-6 with TRBJ2-5, with 7 bases matching TRBD2. Germline V lookup: CDR1 SGHDT, CDR2 YYEEEE. This CDR3 has 14 amino acids. V dropped 6 bases and J dropped 5; count of bases not matched to a gene: 10. The CDR3: CASTGLGAEETQYF. The CDR3, as DNA: TGTGCCAGCACCGGACTAGGGGCGGAGGAGACCCAGTACTTC. Variable domain in full (rest from reference TRBV5-6 and TRBJ2-5): DAGVTQSPTHLIKTRGQQVTLRCSPKSGHDTVSWYQQALGQGPQFIFQYYEEEERQRGNFPDRFSGHQFPNYSSELNVNALLLGDSALYLCASTGLGAEETQYFGPGTRLLVL.